The 9 T cell receptor beta chains below were found in one sample sequenced in a study of OX40 agonist ivuxolimab in advanced cancers. The method was immunoSEQ multiplex PCR; TCRdb's version includes in-frame clones alone and lacks a portion of them. The table lists under 55,000 clones, around 85% of them singletons, with 6.7% in the top ten. Source: CD4+ or CD8+ T cells sorted from blood, taken in a trial of the OX40 agonist ivuxolimab. All receptors come from an adult with an advanced solid tumor such as melanoma, head and neck, liver or kidney cancer.

The chain carries TRBV5-1 and TRBJ2-5, with a possible D match to TRBD2 (6 bases). Germline assignment: CDR1 SGHRS and CDR2 YFSETQ. Between the trimmed V and J ends, which lost 2 bases and 2 bases, there was a span of 16 bases. The CDR3 totals 16 residues. The CDR3 spells CASSLDSGGIQETQYF. CDR3 sequence (DNA): TGCGCCAGCAGCTTAGACTCCGGAGGGATTCAAGAGACCCAGTACTTC.

The chain couples TRBV6-5 to TRBJ2-7; D is possibly TRBD1 (6 bases). CDR3 length: 13 amino acids. CDR1 and CDR2 (germline): MNHEY, SVGAGI. The V end lost 5 bases, the J end lost 5 bases, and 13 bases lay between the germline ends. CDR3 bases: TGTGCCAGCAGTGTACAGGGTTCCCACGAGCAGTACTTC. This sequence encodes CASSVQGSHEQYF.

Turning to this clone: A junction end diverges from the germline sequence, so it may reflect a read error. The chain carries TRBV6-5 and TRBJ1-2; D gene ambiguous. This CDR3 spans 11 amino acids. Germline V gives CDR1 MNHEY, CDR2 SVGAGI. The CDR3 DNA sequence: TGTGCCAGCATGGGTGAAGAGATTACCGCCTTC. Protein: CASMGEEITAF.

This clone came up once. The rearrangement joins TRBV18 to TRBJ2-7; D perhaps matches TRBD1 (5 bases). This CDR3 has 16 amino acids. Germline V gives CDR1 KGHSH, CDR2 LQKENI. Trimming took 4 bases from V and 5 from J, leaving 21 bases between them. The CDR3 DNA sequence: TGTGCCAGCTCACTGGGATTGACTGGCCAGGGCCACGAGCAGTACTTC. This sequence encodes CASSLGLTGQGHEQYF.

V gene TRBV7-3 combines with J gene TRBJ2-2, with TRBD2 identical over 8 bases. CDR1 and CDR2 (germline): SGHTA, FQGTGA. This CDR3 is 15 amino acids long. The trim removed 2 bases at V and 5 bases at J, leaving 4 bases unmatched. The DNA of the CDR3 is TGTGCCAGCAGCTTAGCGGGGGGTGCTACCGGGGAGCTGTTTTTT. It specifies CASSLAGGATGELFF.

The CDR3 loop reads CSVEGTGFTDTQYF. The CDR3 coding sequence is TGCAGCGTTGAGGGGACGGGATTCACAGATACGCAGTATTTT. This chain connects TRBV29-1 to TRBJ2-3; D is possibly TRBD1 or TRBD2 (5 bases each). Germline loops: CDR1 SQVTM, CDR2 ANQGSEA. This CDR3 is built from 14 residues. The V end lost 3 bases, the J end lost 2 bases, and 12 bases lay between the germline ends.

The gene calls are TRBV6-1 and TRBJ2-7; 10 bases map to TRBD1. The V gene's germline CDR1 is MNHNS and CDR2 SASEGT. With 0 bases clipped from V and 4 bases from J, the junction kept 9 bases outside the gene matches. CDR3 length equals 17 residues. The CDR3 DNA is TGTGCCAGCAGTGAAGCGGGTTGGGGGACAGGGGTTTACGAGCAGTACTTC. This encodes CASSEAGWGTGVYEQYF.

The CDR3 here is CASSFVRLGSPLHF. The CDR3 bases are TGTGCCAGCAGTTTTGTAAGATTGGGTTCACCCCTCCACTTT. The chain is built from TRBV28 and TRBJ1-6; no clear D gene. This CDR3 has 14 residues. Trimming took 3 bases from V and 9 from J, leaving 12 bases between them. Germline V lookup: CDR1 MDHEN, CDR2 SYDVKM. Based on the CDR3 plus reference TRBV28 and TRBJ1-6, the full variable domain is DVKVTQSSRYLVKRTGEKVFLECVQDMDHENMFWYRQDPGLGLRLIYFSYDVKMKEKGDIPEGYSVSREKKERFSLILESASTNQTSMYLCASSFVRLGSPLHFGNGTRLTVT.

The chain carries TRBV28 and TRBJ2-3; tentative D call: TRBD1 (5 bases). This CDR3 region has 16 residues. V was cut by 5 bases and J by 0 bases, with 15 bases left in between. Germline V lookup: CDR1 MDHEN, CDR2 SYDVKM. In DNA form, the CDR3 reads TGTGCCAGCAGTACCCCCCTAAGGGGTAGCACAGATACGCAGTATTTT. Translated: CASSTPLRGSTDTQYF.